This TCR beta chain emerged from a study of T cells in localized non-small cell lung cancer. Points from the study as a whole: Across samples, adjacent lung featured a median approximately 60 of the top 100 tumor clones. Tumor trailed uninvolved adjacent lung in T cell clonality, which peaked there.

The germline CDR1 and CDR2 sequences are SGHNT and YENEEA. The CDR3 contains 16 residues. Trimming left V 5 bases short and J 1 base short, with 17 bases between. For this clone: The target antigen is unknown.

Sequenced by immunoSEQ multiplex PCR; TCRdb stores in-frame clones only, minus some. The sample consists of over 15,000 clones, about nine tenths of them appearing once. The genes are TRBV11-3 and TRBJ2-5; weak D call: TRBD1 (5 bases). Specimen: peripheral blood, collected before any cancer treatment. The sequence was obtained from a woman between 40 and 69 years old with stage I lung adenocarcinoma. The CDR3 coding sequence is TGTGCCAGCAGCGCGTCCGAGACAGCGATCCAAGAGACCCAGTACTTC. It yields the protein CASSASETAIQETQYF. The whole variable domain, remainder taken from reference TRBV11-3 and TRBJ2-5, is EAGVVQSPRYKIIEKKQPVAFWCNPISGHNTLYWYLQNLGQGPELLIRYENEEAVDDSQLPKDRFSAERLKGVDSTLKIQPAELGDSAVYLCASSASETAIQETQYFGPGTRLLVL.